This T cell receptor (beta chain) was recovered during a study of OX40 agonist ivuxolimab in advanced cancers. Study-wide context: Ivuxolimab was an agonistic, fully human IgG2 monoclonal antibody directed against OX40 (CD134), a costimulatory receptor. Among the approximately 54 dose-escalation patients, about 20 had hepatocellular carcinoma, roughly 15 melanoma, 9 renal cell carcinoma and 9 head and neck cancer. Prior anti-PD-1, anti-PD-L1 or anti-CTLA-4 therapy was permitted, and 30% to 50% of dose-escalation patients had received checkpoint inhibitors. Three dose-escalation patients achieved partial responses, one with hepatocellular carcinoma and two with cutaneous melanoma. The dose-escalation cohort was over 70% male with a mean age of about 58 years, ranging from roughly 23 to 80. Intravenous ivuxolimab was administered to patients every 2 weeks at six dose levels: 0.01, 0.1, 0.3, 1.5, 3 and 10 mg/kg. The point of sequencing TCRbeta in the periphery was to test whether ivuxolimab changed TCR sequence diversity and drove clonal T-cell expansion. The paper reports the monotherapy dose-escalation portion (N of about 51 patients) of the phase I ivuxolimab trial. Findings and caveats that apply to the study as a whole: Low levels of normalized T-cell clonal expansion were also seen in some patients who did not respond. The antigen specificity of the clonally expanded peripheral T cells was not determined. After ivuxolimab, expanded clones were on average more numerous among CD8+ T cells than among CD4+ T cells. In partial responders in the 0.1-3.0 mg/kg groups, normalized peripheral clonal expansion was found to be among the lowest, especially among CD8+ T cells. At doses of 0.1 to 3.0 mg/kg, clonal expansion of both CD4+ and CD8+ blood T cells was observed from baseline to week 6.

The CDR3 runs 14 amino acids, cysteine and phenylalanine included. Only CDR3 DNA is held: 42 bases, read in frame from base 1. The germline V gene (reference sequence) specifies LNHNV as CDR1 and YYDKDF as CDR2. A distance of 9 bases separates the germline ends of V and J, which lose 0 bases and 4 bases respectively. The trial excluded patients who had a history of autoimmune disease or who were on systemic immunosuppression. In every dose cohort, peripheral blood was drawn for TCR sequencing at baseline, cycle 4 day 1, and cycle 7 day 1. Samples came from an open-label, multicenter, first-in-human phase I dose-escalation trial of ivuxolimab. Adults with locally advanced or metastatic melanoma, renal cell, hepatocellular, or head and neck squamous cell carcinoma were enrolled in the trial. Before TCR sequencing, CD4+ T cells and CD8+ T cells from peripheral blood were sorted into separate populations.

To sequence the TCRbeta CDR3 region, genomic DNA was isolated from the sorted cells. The immunoSEQ Assay was used to sequence the TCRbeta CDR3 regions. TCRdb obtained this table from immuneACCESS and retained in-frame rearrangements with V and J assigned. These tables miss some clones; where compared with another copy, unresolved V genes account for less than half of the shortfall, and the remainder is unexplained. The sample has about 18,000 clones on record, approximately 83% of them singletons. 44% of the sample goes to the ten largest clones. Within its sample, this clone is medium-sized (0.01 to 0.1%). The target of this receptor is not known. Nothing much larger sits one base from this clone, and base qualities are not available. Other DNA sequences within the sample encode an identical CDR3.

The sequences come from CD4+ or CD8+ T cells sorted from blood, collected in a trial of the OX40 agonist ivuxolimab. The chain was built from TRBV15 and TRBJ1-2, with no reliable assignment of the D segment. The receptor's source is an adult with an advanced solid tumor such as melanoma, head and neck, liver or kidney cancer. CDR3 sequence: CATSRDVGLYGYTF. The DNA reads as follows: TGTGCCACCAGCAGAGATGTTGGCCTCTATGGCTACACCTTC.